This paragraph reports one T cell receptor (beta chain). What it binds is unknown. The DNA is left out, because the CDR3 cannot be placed on it with certainty; the CDR3 is given as TCRdb lists it. This sample was taken from a study of shared clonotypes between healthy human individuals. The germline CDR1 and CDR2 sequences are SQVTM and ANQGSEA. The CDR3 adds up to 13 amino acids, both ends counted. Every one of the donors was a Caucasian adult that lived in Nashville, Tennessee. CD8 memory cells included CD45RO+ cells plus CCR7-negative CD45RA+ TemRA cells. Study results and limitations: How much donors shared clonotypes was expected to be affected by sequencing depth. Blood was the only sampled material, and tissue repertoires likely differ.

Profiled with immunoSEQ multiplex PCR; TCRdb holds only in-frame clones, not every one. In the table there are 90,000 to 120,000 clones, 67% of which are singletons. The sequencing input was memory CD8+ T cells sorted from blood. Subset specified: CD45RO+ cells pooled with CCR7-negative TemRA cells. The TCR was taken from a woman in her twenties or thirties in good health. The chain employs TRBV29-1 and TRBJ1-2; the tabulated D call, TRBD1, remains unverified against the DNA. The CDR3: CSVGPGQTEGYTF.